The 14 T cell receptor beta chains in this list originate from one sample, sequenced in a study of blood T cell repertoires in COVID-19. Sequencing used immunoSEQ multiplex PCR; TCRdb keeps in-frame clones, though not all of them. The sample holds about 260,000 clones, about 86% seen once. The specimen sequenced was PBMCs or T cells enriched from blood (not recorded which). These receptors were obtained from a man aged 30 to 45 with acute COVID-19.

V is TRBV18 and J is TRBJ1-6; D unresolved. CDR3 length equals 16 residues. Per germline, CDR1 KGHSH and CDR2 LQKENI. Trimming left V 3 bases short and J 6 bases short, with 15 bases between. CDR3 protein: CASSPPVAAGNSPLHF. The CDR3, as DNA: TGTGCCAGCTCACCCCCAGTAGCGGCGGGTAATTCACCCCTCCACTTT.

The chain carries TRBV11-3 and TRBJ2-1; 8 bases agree with TRBD2. Germline trimming cut 5 bases from V and 7 bases from J; bases unmatched to any gene: 10. CDR3 length: 15 residues. Per the germline V gene, CDR1 is SGHNT and CDR2 is YENEEA. CDR3 nucleotides: TGTGCCAGCAGCCCGGGGCTAGCGGGTTGGAATGAGCAGTTCTTC. It yields the protein CASSPGLAGWNEQFF.

This chain connects TRBV6-5 to TRBJ1-6; 12 bases map to TRBD1. This CDR3 contains 14 residues. V trimming: 5 bases; J trimming: 10 bases; junction bases outside the gene matches: 3. The germline gives CDR1 MNHEY, CDR2 SVGAGI. CDR3 region: CASSRDRGRSPLHF. In nucleotides, the CDR3 is TGTGCCAGCAGTCGGGACAGGGGGCGATCACCCCTCCACTTT.

J is TRBJ1-6 and V is TRBV12-5; unclear D gene. V was trimmed by 4 bases and J by 10 bases, leaving 11 bases between them. CDR3 length equals 13 residues. Germline V gives CDR1 LGHNT, CDR2 FRNRAP. This CDR3 is CASGYGEGSPLHF. CDR3 DNA: TGTGCTAGTGGTTACGGAGAGGGATCACCCCTCCACTTT.

J is TRBJ1-6 and V is TRBV6-5, with D perhaps TRBD1 (6 bases). Germline assignment: CDR1 MNHEY and CDR2 SVGAGI. The CDR3 is made up of 14 amino acids. The V end lost 4 bases, the J end lost 9 bases, and 13 bases lay between the germline ends. The CDR3 spells CASSLGQGFSPLHF. For the CDR3, the DNA is TGTGCCAGCAGTTTGGGACAAGGCTTTTCACCCCTCCACTTT.

This clone was seen a single time. The chain is built from TRBV11-3 and TRBJ2-1; TRBD2 agrees at 12 bases. Per germline, CDR1 SGHNT and CDR2 YENEEA. This CDR3 is 16 amino acids long. V dropped 5 bases and J dropped 7; count of bases not matched to a gene: 9. CDR3 sequence: CASSHWGLAGGNEQFF. The CDR3 nucleotides read TGTGCCAGCAGCCACTGGGGGCTAGCGGGAGGGAATGAGCAGTTCTTC.

The CDR3 protein is CASSQMTGNEQYV. The CDR3 DNA follows: TGCGCCAGCAGCCAAATGACAGGGAACGAGCAGTACGTC. This chain joins TRBV4-1 and TRBJ2-7, with 7 bases lining up with TRBD1. The CDR3 contains 13 residues. CDR1 is MGHRA and CDR2 is YSYEKL in the germline V gene. V trimming: 2 bases; J trimming: 5 bases; junction bases outside the gene matches: 3.

The chain is built from TRBV19 and TRBJ2-1, with TRBD2 identical over 13 bases. Unmatched junction bases numbered 15, after V lost 10 bases and J lost 6 bases. Per the germline V gene, CDR1 is LNHDA and CDR2 is SQIVND (reference sequence). This CDR3 comprises 17 residues. The CDR3 coding sequence is TGTGCCACCGAGCTAACCCACGGACTAGCGGGAGCCAATGAGCAGTTCTTC. Translating gives CATELTHGLAGANEQFF.

V is TRBV3-1 (or the pseudogene TRBV3-2) and J is TRBJ1-5; D is unresolved. The CDR3 extends over 12 amino acids. Germline assignment: CDR1 LGHDT and CDR2 YNNKEL (reference sequence). V lost 0 bases and J 8 bases, leaving 5 bases between the germline ends. The CDR3 spells CASSQDGKPQHF. For the CDR3, the DNA is TGTGCCAGCAGCCAAGATGGCAAGCCCCAGCATTTT.

For the CDR3, the DNA is TGCGCCAGCAGCCAAGATCGGGAACTTTTTGAGCAGTTCTTC. Translation gives CASSQDRELFEQFF. V and J are TRBV4-3 and TRBJ2-1; TRBD2 might be the D (5 bases). Trimming shortened V by 0 bases and J by 9 bases, and 12 bases separated the two germline ends. Germline V CDR1 and CDR2: LGHNA, YSLEER. The CDR3 is 14 residues long.

In nucleotides, the CDR3 is TGTGCCAGCAGAGGGGGCGGACAGCCCCAGCATTTT. Its protein is CASRGGGQPQHF. The chain recombines TRBV2 with TRBJ1-5; 7 nucleotides align to TRBD1. Germline CDR1 is SNHLY and CDR2 is FYNNEI. V lost 6 bases to trimming and J lost 7 bases; unmatched junction nucleotides: 3. The CDR3 has 12 residues.

V is TRBV2 and J is TRBJ1-4; 7 nucleotides line up with TRBD1. V trimming: 11 bases; J trimming: 3 bases; junction bases outside the gene matches: 6. CDR1 is SNHLY and CDR2 is FYNNEI in the germline V gene. The CDR3 extends over 13 amino acids. In nucleotides, the CDR3 is TGTGCCGGAACGACAGGGCCTAATGAAAAACTGTTTTTT. This codes for CAGTTGPNEKLFF.

This clone was detected a few times. V is TRBV15 and J is TRBJ2-2; 8 bases agree with TRBD2. The CDR3 has 17 amino acids. In germline, CDR1 is LNHNV, CDR2 YYDKDF (reference sequence). J lost 3 bases, V lost 5 bases, and 11 bases had no gene match. CDR3 sequence: CATSQKLIAGHTGELFF. CDR3 nucleotide sequence: TGTGCCACCAGCCAGAAATTGATAGCGGGACACACCGGGGAGCTGTTTTTT.

The chain uses TRBV27 and TRBJ1-5; TRBD1 matches 9 bases. The trim removed 5 bases at V and 5 bases at J, leaving 4 bases unmatched. CDR3 length: 14 amino acids. Per germline, CDR1 MNHEY and CDR2 SMNVEV (reference sequence). The CDR3 DNA is TGTGCCAGCAGTGCCTGGACAGGGGATCAGCCCCAGCATTTT. Its translation is CASSAWTGDQPQHF.